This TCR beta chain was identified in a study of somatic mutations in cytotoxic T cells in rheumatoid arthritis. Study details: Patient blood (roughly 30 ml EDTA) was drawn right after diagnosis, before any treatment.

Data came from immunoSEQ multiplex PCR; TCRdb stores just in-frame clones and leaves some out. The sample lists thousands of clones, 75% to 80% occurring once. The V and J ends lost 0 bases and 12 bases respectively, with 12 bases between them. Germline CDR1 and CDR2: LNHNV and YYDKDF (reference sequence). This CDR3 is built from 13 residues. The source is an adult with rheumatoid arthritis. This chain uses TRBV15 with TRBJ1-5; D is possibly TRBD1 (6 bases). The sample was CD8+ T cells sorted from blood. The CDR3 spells CATSRDKGGNQHF. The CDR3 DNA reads TGTGCCACCAGCAGAGATAAAGGGGGTAACCAGCATTTT.